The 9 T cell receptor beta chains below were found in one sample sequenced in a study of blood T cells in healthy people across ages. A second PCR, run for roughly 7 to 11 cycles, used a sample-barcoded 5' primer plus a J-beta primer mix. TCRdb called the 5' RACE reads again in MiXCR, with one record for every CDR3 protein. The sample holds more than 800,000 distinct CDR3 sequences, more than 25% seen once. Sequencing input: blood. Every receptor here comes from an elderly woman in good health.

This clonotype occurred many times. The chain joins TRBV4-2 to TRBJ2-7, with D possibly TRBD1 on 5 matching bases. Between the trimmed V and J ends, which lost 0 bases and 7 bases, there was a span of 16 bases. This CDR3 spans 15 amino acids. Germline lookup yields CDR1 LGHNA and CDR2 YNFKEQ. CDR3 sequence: CASSQEKGLGGEQYF. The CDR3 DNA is TGTGCCAGCAGCCAAGAGAAGGGGTTGGGTGGGGAGCAGTACTTC.

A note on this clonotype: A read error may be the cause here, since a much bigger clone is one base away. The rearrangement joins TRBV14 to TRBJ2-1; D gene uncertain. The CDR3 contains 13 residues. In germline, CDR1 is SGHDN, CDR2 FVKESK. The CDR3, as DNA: TGTGTCAGCAGCCAATTTAAGGCTTTGGGGCAGTTCTTC. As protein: CVSSQFKALGQFF.

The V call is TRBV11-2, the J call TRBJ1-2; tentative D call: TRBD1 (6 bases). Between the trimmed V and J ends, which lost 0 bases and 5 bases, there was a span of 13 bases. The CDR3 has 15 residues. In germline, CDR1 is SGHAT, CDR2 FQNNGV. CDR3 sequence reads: CASSLDQSRGYGYTF. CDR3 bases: TGTGCCAGCAGCTTAGATCAGAGCAGGGGATATGGCTACACCTTC.

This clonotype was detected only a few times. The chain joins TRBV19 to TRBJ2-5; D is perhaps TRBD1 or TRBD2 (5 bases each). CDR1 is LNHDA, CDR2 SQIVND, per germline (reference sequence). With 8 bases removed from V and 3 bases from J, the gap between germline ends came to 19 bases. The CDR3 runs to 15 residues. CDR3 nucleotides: TGTGCCAGTCTTCCTGGGGTTTGGGGGAAAGAGACCCAGTACTTC. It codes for CASLPGVWGKETQYF. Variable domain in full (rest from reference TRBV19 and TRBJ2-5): DGGITQSPKYLFRKEGQNVTLSCEQNLNHDAMYWYRQDPGQGLRLIYYSQIVNDFQKGDIAEGYSVSREKKESFPLTVTSAQKNPTAFYLCASLPGVWGKETQYFGPGTRLLVL.

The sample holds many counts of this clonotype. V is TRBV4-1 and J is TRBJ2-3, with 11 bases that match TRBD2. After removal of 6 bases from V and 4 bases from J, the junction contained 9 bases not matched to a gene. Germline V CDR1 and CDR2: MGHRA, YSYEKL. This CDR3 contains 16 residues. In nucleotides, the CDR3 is TGCGCCAGCAGTCTACACTCTAGCGGGGGGTCAGATACGCAGTATTTT. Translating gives CASSLHSSGGSDTQYF.

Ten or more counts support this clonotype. In nucleotides, the CDR3 is TGCAGCGTTGGTAGCCCTGACAGGGAACAGTACTTC. It is translated as CSVGSPDREQYF. This sequence joins TRBV29-1 and TRBJ2-5; 7 bases are a match to TRBD1. The CDR3 is 12 amino acids. Germline lookup yields CDR1 SQVTM and CDR2 ANQGSEA. The V and J ends lost 4 bases and 11 bases, in that order; junction bases with no gene match: 10.

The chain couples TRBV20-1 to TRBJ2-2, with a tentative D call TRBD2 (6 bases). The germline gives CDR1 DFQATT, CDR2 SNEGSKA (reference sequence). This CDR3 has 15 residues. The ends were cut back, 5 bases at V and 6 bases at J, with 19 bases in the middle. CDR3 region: CSAGSGRGKAGELFF. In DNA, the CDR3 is TGCAGTGCTGGATCGGGACGGGGGAAGGCCGGGGAGCTGTTTTTT.

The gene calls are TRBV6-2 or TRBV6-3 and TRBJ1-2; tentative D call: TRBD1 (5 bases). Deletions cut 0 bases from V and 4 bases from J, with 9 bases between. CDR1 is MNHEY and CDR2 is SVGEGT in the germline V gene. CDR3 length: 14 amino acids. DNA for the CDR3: TGTGCCAGCAGTTACTCGGGGGTCCGCTATGGCTACACCTTC. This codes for CASSYSGVRYGYTF.

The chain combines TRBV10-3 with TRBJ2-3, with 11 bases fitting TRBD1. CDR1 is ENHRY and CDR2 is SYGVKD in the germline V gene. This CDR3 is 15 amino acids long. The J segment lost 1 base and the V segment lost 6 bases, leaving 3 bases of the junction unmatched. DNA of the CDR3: TGTGCCATCAGGGTGGACAGGGGGCGCACAGATACGCAGTATTTT. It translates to CAIRVDRGRTDTQYF.